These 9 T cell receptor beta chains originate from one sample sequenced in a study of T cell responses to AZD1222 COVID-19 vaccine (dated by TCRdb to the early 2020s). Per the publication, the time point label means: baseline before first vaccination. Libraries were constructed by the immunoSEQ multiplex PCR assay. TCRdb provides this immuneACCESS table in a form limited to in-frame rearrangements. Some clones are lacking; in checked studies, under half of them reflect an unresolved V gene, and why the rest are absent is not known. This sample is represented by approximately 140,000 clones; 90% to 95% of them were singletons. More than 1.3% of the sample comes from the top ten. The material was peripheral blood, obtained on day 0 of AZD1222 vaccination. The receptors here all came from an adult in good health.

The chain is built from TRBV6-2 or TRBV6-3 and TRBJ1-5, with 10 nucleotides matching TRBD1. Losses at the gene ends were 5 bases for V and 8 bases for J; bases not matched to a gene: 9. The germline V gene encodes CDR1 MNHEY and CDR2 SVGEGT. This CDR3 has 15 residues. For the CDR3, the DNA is TGTGCCAGCAGTCGAGACAGGGGGCGGAGGGAGCCCCAGCATTTT. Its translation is CASSRDRGRREPQHF.

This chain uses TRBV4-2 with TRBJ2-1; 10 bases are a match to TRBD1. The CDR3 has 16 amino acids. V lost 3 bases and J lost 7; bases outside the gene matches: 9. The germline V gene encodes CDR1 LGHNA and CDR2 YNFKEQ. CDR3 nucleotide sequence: TGTGCCAGCAGCCAGGAGGGGACAGGGGTGAAGAATGAGCAGTTCTTC. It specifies CASSQEGTGVKNEQFF.

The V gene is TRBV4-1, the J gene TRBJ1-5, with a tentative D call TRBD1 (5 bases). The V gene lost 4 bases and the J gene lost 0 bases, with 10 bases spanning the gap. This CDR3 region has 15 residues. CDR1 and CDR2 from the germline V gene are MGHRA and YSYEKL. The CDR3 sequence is CASSLDNNSNQPQHF. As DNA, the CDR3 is TGCGCCAGCAGCCTGGACAACAATAGCAATCAGCCCCAGCATTTT.

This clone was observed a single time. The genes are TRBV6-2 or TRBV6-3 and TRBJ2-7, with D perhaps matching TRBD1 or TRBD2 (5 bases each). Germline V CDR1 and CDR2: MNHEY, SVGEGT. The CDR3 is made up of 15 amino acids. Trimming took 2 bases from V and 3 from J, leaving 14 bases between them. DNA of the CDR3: TGTGCCAGCAGTTACGGCGGGCAGGGTTTCTACGAGCAGTACTTC. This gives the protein CASSYGGQGFYEQYF.

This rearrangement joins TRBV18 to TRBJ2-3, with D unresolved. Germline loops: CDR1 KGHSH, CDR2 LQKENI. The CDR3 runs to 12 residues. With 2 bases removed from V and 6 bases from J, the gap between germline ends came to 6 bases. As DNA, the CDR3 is TGTGCCAGCTCACCATCCGGGGATACGCAGTATTTT. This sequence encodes CASSPSGDTQYF.

The CDR3 is CASRSHFAYEQYF. CDR3 DNA sequence: TGTGCCAGCAGGTCCCATTTTGCCTACGAGCAGTACTTC. The chain is built from TRBV6-5 and TRBJ2-7, with D hard to call. V lost 6 bases and J lost 2, with 11 bases in between. CDR1 is MNHEY and CDR2 is SVGAGI in the germline V gene. This CDR3 comprises 13 residues.

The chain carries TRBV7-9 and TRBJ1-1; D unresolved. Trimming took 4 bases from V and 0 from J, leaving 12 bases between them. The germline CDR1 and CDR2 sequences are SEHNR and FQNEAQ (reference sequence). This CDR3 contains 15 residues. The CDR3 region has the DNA TGTGCCAGCAGCTGGGTCGAGCGCATGAACACTGAAGCTTTCTTT. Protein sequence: CASSWVERMNTEAFF.

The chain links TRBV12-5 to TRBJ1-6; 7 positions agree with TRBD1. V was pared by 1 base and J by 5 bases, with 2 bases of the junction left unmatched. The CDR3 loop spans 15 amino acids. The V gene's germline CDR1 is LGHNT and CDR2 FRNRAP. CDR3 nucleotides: TGTGCTAGTGGTTTGGATGGACAGGATAATTCACCCCTCCACTTT. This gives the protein CASGLDGQDNSPLHF. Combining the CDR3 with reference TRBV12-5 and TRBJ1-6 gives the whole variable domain DARVTQTPRHKVTEMGQEVTMRCQPILGHNTVFWYRQTMMQGLELLAYFRNRAPLDDSGMPKDRFSAEMPDATLATLKIQPSEPRDSAVYFCASGLDGQDNSPLHFGNGTRLTVT.

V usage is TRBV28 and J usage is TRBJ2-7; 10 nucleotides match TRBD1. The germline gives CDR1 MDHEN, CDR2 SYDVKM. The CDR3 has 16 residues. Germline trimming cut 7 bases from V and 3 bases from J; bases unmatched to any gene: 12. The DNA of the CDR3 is TGTGCCAGCACCCCGTGGACAGGGGGATTCGGCTACGAGCAGTACTTC. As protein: CASTPWTGGFGYEQYF.